This TCR beta chain was captured by sequencing in a study of graft-versus-host responses after intestinal transplantation. Across the study: Every one of the recipients received anti-thymocyte globulin induction and afterwards took tacrolimus and steroids for about 3 years.

Data came from immunoSEQ multiplex PCR; TCRdb stores just in-frame clones and leaves some out. The sample holds 75,000 to 95,000 clones, just over 90% seen once. As to this clone: The antigen is not known.

The V and J ends lost 4 bases and 7 bases, in that order; junction bases with no gene match: 9. This CDR3 comprises 14 residues. Germline V gives CDR1 MGHRA, CDR2 YSYEKL. Study observations and caveats: Ileal or blood samples showed some GvH clones first, and such clones were also found in recipient marrow. Some patients had graft-donor T cell macrochimerism, and their allografts showed high graft-versus-host to host-versus-graft clonal ratios. There was an association between peak levels of circulating GvH clones and early post-transplant HvG declines.

The chain is built from TRBV4-1 and TRBJ2-7; 8 bases line up with TRBD1. This clonotype was sampled from a human donor who received an intestinal transplant. The sequenced sample was unstimulated CD8+ T cells sorted from spleen or lymph node cells, obtained before intestinal transplant. The CDR3 spells CASSPRQGRWEQYF. For the CDR3, the DNA is TGCGCCAGCAGCCCCCGACAGGGGAGGTGGGAGCAGTACTTC.